The 20 T cell receptor beta chains in this list originate from one sample, sequenced in a study of blood T cell repertoires in COVID-19. Method: immunoSEQ multiplex PCR; TCRdb's copy keeps in-frame clones and lacks some. This table has about 210,000 clones, around 87% appearing once. The sequencing sample was made of peripheral blood. The receptors derive from a man aged 60 to 69 with acute or convalescent COVID-19.

The rearrangement links TRBV7-9 to TRBJ2-1; D remains unclear. The CDR3 extends over 13 amino acids. Per the germline V gene, CDR1 is SEHNR and CDR2 is FQNEAQ (reference sequence). V lost 4 bases and J lost 4, with 8 bases in between. The CDR3 nucleotides are TGTGCCAGCAGCTCCTCCTTATACAATGAGCAGTTCTTC. It is translated as CASSSSLYNEQFF.

The V and J genes are TRBV3-1 (or the pseudogene TRBV3-2) and TRBJ1-5, with 11 bases fitting TRBD1. V shed 4 bases, J shed 1 base, and the junction held 9 bases outside the gene matches. The CDR3 runs 18 residues. Germline V lookup: CDR1 LGHDT, CDR2 YNNKEL (reference sequence). CDR3 in amino acids: CASSRGTGGRVSNQPQHF. CDR3 bases: TGTGCCAGCAGCCGAGGGACAGGGGGAAGAGTCAGCAATCAGCCCCAGCATTTT.

The chain carries TRBV9 and TRBJ1-4; TRBD1 matches at 7 bases. The J segment lost 3 bases and the V segment lost 2 bases, leaving 4 bases of the junction unmatched. The CDR3 loop spans 15 amino acids. CDR1 is SGDLS, CDR2 YYNGEE, per germline. CDR3 residues: CASSVTQGSNEKLFF. Written as DNA, the CDR3 is TGTGCCAGCAGCGTTACACAGGGGTCTAATGAAAAACTGTTTTTT. The complete variable domain, with remaining parts taken from reference TRBV9 and TRBJ1-4, reads DSGVTQTPKHLITATGQRVTLRCSPRSGDLSVYWYQQSLDQGLQFLIQYYNGEERAKGNILERFSAQQFPDLHSELNLSSLELGDSALYFCASSVTQGSNEKLFFGSGTQLSVL.

J is TRBJ1-2 and V is TRBV6-5; D is possibly TRBD1 (5 bases). The CDR3 loop spans 11 amino acids. Germline CDR1 MNHEY, CDR2 SVGAGI. Trimming shortened V by 8 bases and J by 5 bases, and 9 bases separated the two germline ends. The CDR3 coding sequence is TGTGCCAGCTGGACATTATATGGCTACACCTTC. Residues: CASWTLYGYTF.

The chain is built from TRBV19 and TRBJ2-7, with 7 bases aligning to TRBD1. The V and J ends lost 5 bases and 3 bases, in that order; junction bases with no gene match: 7. Germline V gene data show CDR1 as LNHDA and CDR2 as SQIVND (reference sequence). This CDR3 comprises 14 residues. The chain's CDR3 is CASSPTGANYEQYF. The CDR3, as DNA: TGTGCCAGTAGTCCCACAGGGGCGAACTACGAGCAGTACTTC.

This clone was recorded only once. This sequence joins TRBV6-5 and TRBJ1-2; a weak D match, TRBD1 (6 bases). In germline, CDR1 is MNHEY, CDR2 SVGAGI. CDR3 length: 14 residues. The V end lost 7 bases, the J end lost 3 bases, and 15 bases lay between the germline ends. CDR3 sequence: CASTPADRDYGYTF. CDR3 coding DNA: TGTGCCAGCACCCCAGCGGACAGAGACTATGGCTACACCTTC.

CDR3 in amino acids: CASSFGQGVVYEQYF. In nucleotides, the CDR3 is TGTGCCAGCAGCTTCGGACAGGGGGTAGTCTACGAGCAGTACTTC. The chain links TRBV5-5 to TRBJ2-7; the match to TRBD1 covers 10 bases. The junction had 5 bases not matched to a gene; V was cut back by 2 bases and J by 3 bases. CDR1 is SGHKS, CDR2 YYEKEE, per germline (reference sequence). This CDR3 has 15 residues.

V is TRBV11-2 and J is TRBJ1-1, with D unclear. Germline loops: CDR1 SGHAT, CDR2 FQNNGV. Trimming took off 6 bases at V and 0 bases at J, with 8 bases between the two ends. CDR3 length: 13 amino acids. The CDR3 sequence: CASSRQMNTEAFF. The CDR3 coding sequence is TGTGCCAGCAGTCGTCAGATGAACACTGAAGCTTTCTTT. Full variable domain (outside the CDR3, taken from reference TRBV11-2 and TRBJ1-1): EAGVAQSPRYKIIEKRQSVAFWCNPISGHATLYWYQQILGQGPKLLIQFQNNGVVDDSQLPKDRFSAERLKGVDSTLKIQPAKLEDSAVYLCASSRQMNTEAFFGQGTRLTVV.

J is TRBJ1-1 and V is TRBV9; TRBD1 aligns across 7 bases. The CDR3 extends over 14 amino acids. J was trimmed by 4 bases and V by 0 bases; bases with no gene match: 3. The germline V gene encodes CDR1 SGDLS and CDR2 YYNGEE. The CDR3: CASSVATGATEAFF. CDR3 in DNA: TGTGCCAGCAGCGTAGCTACAGGGGCCACTGAAGCTTTCTTT.

The chain uses TRBV2 and TRBJ2-1; the match to TRBD1 covers 7 bases. Germline V CDR1 and CDR2: SNHLY, FYNNEI. V lost 4 bases, J lost 1 base, and 10 bases stayed unmatched. This CDR3 comprises 17 residues. Written as DNA, the CDR3 is TGTGCCAGCAGTGCACGACAGGGTCCTAGTTCCTACAATGAGCAGTTCTTC. It encodes CASSARQGPSSYNEQFF.

This clone was counted a few times. V usage is TRBV5-6 and J usage is TRBJ2-5; 16 nucleotides match TRBD2. Germline assignment: CDR1 SGHDT and CDR2 YYEEEE. This CDR3 spans 17 amino acids. Trimming at V came to 4 bases and at J to 5 bases, leaving 8 bases not matched to a gene. CDR3 protein: CASSPGLAGGPWETQYF. For the CDR3, the DNA is TGTGCCAGCAGCCCGGGACTAGCGGGGGGGCCGTGGGAGACCCAGTACTTC.

The rearrangement joins TRBV7-9 to TRBJ2-5, with 7 bases aligning to TRBD2. CDR1 and CDR2 (germline): SEHNR, FQNEAQ (reference sequence). V was pared by 1 base and J by 1 base, with 3 bases of the junction left unmatched. The CDR3 has 15 residues. CDR3 in amino acids: CASSLGGGGQETQYF. CDR3 DNA sequence: TGTGCCAGCAGCTTAGGCGGGGGAGGCCAAGAGACCCAGTACTTC.

This clone was seen only once. The rearrangement uses TRBV5-4 and TRBJ2-3, with 11 bases identical to TRBD2. Trimming removed 2 bases from V and 0 bases from J; junction bases left unmatched: 5. Germline assignment: CDR1 SGHNT and CDR2 YYREEE (reference sequence). The CDR3 spans 17 residues. CDR3 loop: CASSLETSGKSTDTQYF. The CDR3, as DNA: TGTGCCAGCAGCTTAGAGACTAGCGGGAAAAGCACAGATACGCAGTATTTT.

The gene calls are TRBV7-2 and TRBJ2-6; 7 bases fit TRBD1. This CDR3 contains 16 residues. Germline values: CDR1 SGHTA, CDR2 FQGNSA. The V gene end was trimmed by 2 bases and the J gene end by 2 bases; junction bases not matched to a gene: 3. The CDR3 is CASSLLGGAGANVLTF. CDR3 nucleotides: TGTGCCAGCAGCTTATTAGGGGGCGCTGGGGCCAACGTCCTGACTTTC.

V is TRBV19 and J is TRBJ2-6; the D gene is possibly TRBD1 (8 bases). This CDR3 spans 18 amino acids. The V end lost 5 bases, the J end lost 0 bases, and 17 bases lay between the germline ends. The germline gives CDR1 LNHDA, CDR2 SQIVND (reference sequence). CDR3 sequence: CASSDGQGGVSGANVLTF. CDR3 sequence (DNA): TGTGCCAGTAGTGACGGACAGGGAGGGGTCTCTGGGGCCAACGTCCTGACTTTC.

This rearrangement joins TRBV28 to TRBJ2-7; 7 bases map to TRBD1. This CDR3 contains 12 residues. The trim removed 6 bases at V and 4 bases at J, leaving 3 bases unmatched. Looked up from germline, CDR1 is MDHEN and CDR2 is SYDVKM. The CDR3 protein is CASRVTGYEQYF. The DNA of the CDR3 is TGTGCCAGCAGGGTGACAGGGTACGAGCAGTACTTC.

V usage is TRBV7-8 and J usage is TRBJ2-5; 10 bases match TRBD2. CDR1 and CDR2 (germline): SGHVS, FQNEAQ. The CDR3 consists of 15 residues. V was pared by 6 bases and J by 5 bases, with 9 bases of the junction left unmatched. The CDR3 loop is CASSPSGGAGETQYF. In nucleotides, the CDR3 is TGTGCCAGCAGTCCCAGCGGGGGGGCCGGGGAGACCCAGTACTTC.

This clone was seen more than once but under ten times. V gene TRBV28 combines with J gene TRBJ1-6, with 8 nucleotides matching TRBD1. Germline V CDR1 and CDR2: MDHEN, SYDVKM. The CDR3 sequence is 16 residues long. The V gene end was trimmed by 5 bases and the J gene end by 4 bases; junction bases not matched to a gene: 7. Here the CDR3 reads CASSPQDREYNSPLHF. The CDR3 coding sequence is TGTGCCAGCAGTCCCCAGGACAGGGAGTATAATTCACCCCTCCACTTT.

The chain joins TRBV3-1 (or the pseudogene TRBV3-2) to TRBJ2-7, with 11 bases matching TRBD1. Looked up from germline, CDR1 is LGHDT and CDR2 is YNNKEL (reference sequence). Germline trimming cut 0 bases from V and 7 bases from J; bases unmatched to any gene: 8. The CDR3 has 16 residues. CDR3 DNA sequence: TGTGCCAGCAGCCAAGACTCGGGACAGGGGGTTGATGAGCAGTACTTC. Translation gives CASSQDSGQGVDEQYF.

The V gene is TRBV2, the J gene TRBJ2-1; 9 nucleotides agree with TRBD2. Germline CDR1 reads SNHLY; CDR2 reads FYNNEI. With V trimmed by 4 bases and J by 9 bases, 7 bases remained unmatched. The length of the CDR3 is 14 residues. CDR3 protein: CASSGGGASGEQFF. CDR3 sequence (DNA): TGTGCCAGCAGTGGCGGGGGGGCCTCGGGTGAGCAGTTCTTC.